The next 8 T cell receptor beta chains were all read from a single sample in a study of beta chain features in type 1 diabetes. Every isolated RNA sample was fully reverse transcribed, so sequencing captured expressed TCRB transcripts. Here immunoSEQ multiplex PCR was the method, and the copy in TCRdb shows in-frame clones only, minus some. The repertoire consists of roughly 180,000 clones, with around 8% occurring once and the leading ten covering around 0.94%. Study findings and constraints: A moderate, significant TCRB CDR3 shortening appeared in type 1 diabetes across four CD4+ subsets.

No antigen has been assigned to these receptors. Material for sequencing was central memory CD4+ T cells from blood. Every receptor here comes from a woman aged 40 to 50 with type 1 diabetes.

The chain combines TRBV27 with TRBJ1-2, with a tentative D call TRBD1 (6 bases). Germline CDR1 MNHEY, CDR2 SMNVEV (reference sequence). V lost 6 bases and J lost 8, with 13 bases in between. The CDR3 spans 12 residues. The CDR3 DNA is TGTGCCAGCAGAAAGGACAGTCTGGGCTACACCTTC. Its protein is CASRKDSLGYTF.

Ten or more counts support this clone. This chain links TRBV2 with TRBJ2-1, with D maybe TRBD2 (6 bases). V gave up 0 bases and J gave up 14 bases, with 20 bases separating them. This CDR3 has 15 amino acids. Germline V gene data show CDR1 as SNHLY and CDR2 as FYNNEI. Here the CDR3 reads CASSEAGGLDLPKFF. CDR3 DNA sequence: TGTGCCAGCAGTGAAGCGGGAGGTCTGGATCTTCCCAAGTTCTTC.

V gene TRBV29-1 combines with J gene TRBJ2-7; tentative D call: TRBD1 (5 bases). CDR1 and CDR2 from the germline V gene are SQVTM and ANQGSEA. The CDR3 is 14 residues long. The germline V and J ends were trimmed by 3 bases and 0 bases, with 12 bases remaining between them. CDR3 loop: CSVEVDKASYEQYF. The CDR3, as DNA: TGCAGCGTTGAGGTGGACAAAGCCTCCTACGAGCAGTACTTC.

The V gene is TRBV5-1, the J gene TRBJ1-1; D not certain. Germline loops: CDR1 SGHRS, CDR2 YFSETQ. V lost 0 bases and J 1 base, leaving 13 bases between the germline ends. This CDR3 is built from 16 residues. The DNA of the CDR3 is TGCGCCAGCAGCTTGGGTTTCGTTGGCAGGAACACTGAAGCTTTCTTT. Translated: CASSLGFVGRNTEAFF.

Written as DNA, the CDR3 is TGTGCCTGGAGACCTCCTAGCGGGAGTGGAAATACGCAGTATTTT. This sequence encodes CAWRPPSGSGNTQYF. The chain has TRBV30 and TRBJ2-3, with 10 bases fitting TRBD2. This CDR3 has 15 amino acids. CDR1 is GTSNPN, CDR2 SVGIG, per germline (reference sequence). The V segment lost 3 bases and the J segment 7 bases; nucleotides outside the gene matches: 10.

This clone was seen a handful of times. The V gene is TRBV11-2, the J gene TRBJ2-2, with D possibly being TRBD1 (6 bases). The germline CDR1 and CDR2 sequences are SGHAT and FQNNGV. V was shortened by 5 bases and J by 7 bases, with 14 bases between the two germline ends. This CDR3 has 14 residues. Written as DNA, the CDR3 is TGTGCCAGCAGCCAACAGGGAACGGGCGGGGAGCTGTTTTTT. Translated, it gives CASSQQGTGGELFF. Full variable domain (outside the CDR3, taken from reference TRBV11-2 and TRBJ2-2): EAGVAQSPRYKIIEKRQSVAFWCNPISGHATLYWYQQILGQGPKLLIQFQNNGVVDDSQLPKDRFSAERLKGVDSTLKIQPAKLEDSAVYLCASSQQGTGGELFFGEGSRLTVL.

CDR3 region: CASSSGTGDSRGYTF. CDR3 sequence (DNA): TGCGCCAGCAGCTCGGGGACAGGGGACTCGCGTGGCTACACCTTC. The rearrangement links TRBV5-1 to TRBJ1-2; 10 bases agree with TRBD1. The CDR3 loop spans 15 amino acids. With 3 bases clipped from V and 7 bases from J, the junction kept 9 bases outside the gene matches. In germline, CDR1 is SGHRS, CDR2 YFSETQ.

This chain links TRBV11-2 with TRBJ2-7; maybe TRBD2 (6 bases). Germline V gene sequence: CDR1 SGHAT, CDR2 FQNNGV. The germline V and J ends were trimmed by 11 bases and 4 bases, with 15 bases remaining between them. The CDR3 has 12 amino acids. CDR3 amino acids: CAGGTQAYEQYF. The CDR3 coding sequence is TGTGCCGGGGGGACTCAGGCATACGAGCAGTACTTC.